This is a list of T cell receptor beta chains from one sample in a study of shared clonotypes between healthy human individuals. TCRdb's table, derived via immunoSEQ multiplex PCR, lists solely in-frame clones and lacks some. The table includes 2 million to 2.5 million clones, just under 95% detected once. Sequences were obtained from naive CD4+ T cells from PBMCs. The receptors come from a man aged 18-30 years in good health. Some clones in this sample may be carry-over from other donors' samples. Both conserved end residues are part of each CDR3. Each record gives: V gene, J gene, CDR3 protein.

V gene: TRBV27; J gene: TRBJ1-5; CDR3 protein: CASSLSRYSNQPQHF
V gene: TRBV28; J gene: TRBJ1-4; CDR3 protein: CASLRGVEEKLFF
V gene: TRBV27; J gene: TRBJ2-2; CDR3 protein: CASRPNQGIRELFF
V gene: TRBV2; J gene: TRBJ2-7; CDR3 protein: CASIWDRESSEQYF
V gene: TRBV11-3; J gene: TRBJ2-1; CDR3 protein: CASSLGRGRGSEQFF
V gene: TRBV5-6; J gene: TRBJ1-1; CDR3 protein: CASSLGAGGADTEAFF
V gene: TRBV30; J gene: TRBJ1-4; CDR3 protein: CAWSLFEKLFF
V gene: TRBV7-8; J gene: TRBJ2-3; CDR3 protein: CASTPVDTQYF
V gene: TRBV6-5; J gene: TRBJ2-7; CDR3 protein: CASRRTAYEQYF
V gene: TRBV2; J gene: TRBJ1-1; CDR3 protein: CASRVSDENTEAFF
V gene: TRBV7-2; J gene: TRBJ2-5; CDR3 protein: CASSLDRGYIETQYF
V gene: TRBV28; J gene: TRBJ2-7; CDR3 protein: CASSKRAYEQYF
V gene: TRBV6-6; J gene: TRBJ1-2; CDR3 protein: CASRPNRVGYTF
V gene: TRBV28; J gene: TRBJ1-4; CDR3 protein: CASRLLGGDEKLFF
V gene: TRBV18; J gene: TRBJ1-2; CDR3 protein: CASSPVRGGPGDYGYTF
V gene: TRBV28; J gene: NA; CDR3 protein: CASSLMGQGSYEQYF
V gene: TRBV1; J gene: TRBJ2-2; CDR3 protein: CTSSHQRGLAAQSGGELFF
V gene: TRBV5-1; J gene: TRBJ2-5; CDR3 protein: CASSLDGDSGTQYF
V gene: TRBV5-1; J gene: TRBJ1-1; CDR3 protein: CASSLMDPGRDTEAFF
V gene: TRBV27; J gene: TRBJ1-5; CDR3 protein: CASRPQGGRGNGEPQHF
V gene: TRBV30; J gene: TRBJ2-7; CDR3 protein: CAWTHGAWDKDYEQYF
V gene: TRBV2; J gene: TRBJ1-1; CDR3 protein: CASSNGGARTEAFF
V gene: TRBV28; J gene: TRBJ1-1; CDR3 protein: CASTRSGSEAFF
V gene: TRBV30; J gene: TRBJ1-1; CDR3 protein: CAWMTRQGLVNTEAFF
V gene: TRBV5-4; J gene: TRBJ2-5; CDR3 protein: CASSQTSGQETQYF
V gene: TRBV5-6; J gene: TRBJ2-2; CDR3 protein: CASRLMGERTGELFF
V gene: TRBV5-1; J gene: TRBJ2-1; CDR3 protein: CASSPWGVAGVAEQFF
V gene: TRBV4-3; J gene: TRBJ2-6; CDR3 protein: CASSQVSGSGANVLTF
V gene: TRBV5-1; J gene: TRBJ2-5; CDR3 protein: CASSLPRLAGEGQETQYF
V gene: TRBV25-1; J gene: TRBJ2-1; CDR3 protein: CASNPARGTRSNNEQFF
V gene: TRBV28; J gene: TRBJ1-1; CDR3 protein: CASNGRTTEAFF
V gene: TRBV21-1; J gene: TRBJ2-7; CDR3 protein: CASSTHRASYEQYF
V gene: TRBV7-2; J gene: TRBJ1-3; CDR3 protein: CASSLVPGNGNTIYF
V gene: TRBV11-2; J gene: TRBJ2-1; CDR3 protein: CASSLDRALIAGGGKFF
V gene: TRBV11-2; J gene: TRBJ2-1; CDR3 protein: CASSLHSSGRAYNEQFF
V gene: TRBV7-9; J gene: TRBJ2-2; CDR3 protein: CATDRGQSYTGELFF
V gene: TRBV28; J gene: TRBJ1-4; CDR3 protein: CASSAVDRVSEKLFF
V gene: TRBV28; J gene: TRBJ2-1; CDR3 protein: CASLRGRLAGLDEQFF
V gene: TRBV2; J gene: TRBJ2-4; CDR3 protein: CASSEGGMGGNIQYF
V gene: TRBV14; J gene: TRBJ1-2; CDR3 protein: CASSQVPSRGQFDRGLGYTF
V gene: TRBV6-1; J gene: TRBJ2-7; CDR3 protein: CASSPFDRASYEQYF
V gene: TRBV6-1; J gene: TRBJ1-5; CDR3 protein: CASSERQAYQPQHF
V gene: TRBV28; J gene: TRBJ1-5; CDR3 protein: CASSLLSDYSNQPQHF
V gene: TRBV7-3; J gene: TRBJ1-1; CDR3 protein: CASSQARNTEAFF
V gene: TRBV5-6; J gene: TRBJ2-3; CDR3 protein: CASSTTGADTQYF
V gene: TRBV19; J gene: TRBJ2-4; CDR3 protein: CASSTPGAGDIQYF
V gene: TRBV2; J gene: TRBJ1-2; CDR3 protein: CASSPLARNYGYTF
V gene: TRBV27; J gene: TRBJ2-6; CDR3 protein: CASSPNRDPGANVLTF
V gene: TRBV5-1; J gene: TRBJ2-1; CDR3 protein: CASSLVGGGNHNEQFF
V gene: TRBV30; J gene: TRBJ2-3; CDR3 protein: CAWSASDRRTDTQYF
V gene: TRBV28; J gene: TRBJ2-5; CDR3 protein: CASSSPPTGRDGETQYF
V gene: TRBV11-2; J gene: TRBJ2-1; CDR3 protein: CASSTPSGGSSYNEQFF
V gene: TRBV28; J gene: TRBJ1-2; CDR3 protein: CASSLTTAGYTF
V gene: TRBV28; J gene: TRBJ2-3; CDR3 protein: CASSFRDPDTQYF
V gene: TRBV7-9; J gene: TRBJ2-6; CDR3 protein: CAVLGGSGANVLTF
V gene: TRBV6-1; J gene: TRBJ2-7; CDR3 protein: CASSSPHEQYF
V gene: TRBV2; J gene: NA; CDR3 protein: CASSEGGRAEQYF